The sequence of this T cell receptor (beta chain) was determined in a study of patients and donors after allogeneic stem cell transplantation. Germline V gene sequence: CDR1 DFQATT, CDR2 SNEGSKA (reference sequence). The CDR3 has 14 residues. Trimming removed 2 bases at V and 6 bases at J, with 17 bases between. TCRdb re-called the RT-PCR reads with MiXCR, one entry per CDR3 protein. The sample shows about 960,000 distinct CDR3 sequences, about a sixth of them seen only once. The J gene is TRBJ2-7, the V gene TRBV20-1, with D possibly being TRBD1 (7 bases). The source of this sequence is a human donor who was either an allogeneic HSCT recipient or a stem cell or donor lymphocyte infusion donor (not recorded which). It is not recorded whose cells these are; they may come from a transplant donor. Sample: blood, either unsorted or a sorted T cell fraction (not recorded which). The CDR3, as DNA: TGCAGTGCTAGACATCGACAGGGACTCCGCGAGCAGTACTTC. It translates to CSARHRQGLREQYF.